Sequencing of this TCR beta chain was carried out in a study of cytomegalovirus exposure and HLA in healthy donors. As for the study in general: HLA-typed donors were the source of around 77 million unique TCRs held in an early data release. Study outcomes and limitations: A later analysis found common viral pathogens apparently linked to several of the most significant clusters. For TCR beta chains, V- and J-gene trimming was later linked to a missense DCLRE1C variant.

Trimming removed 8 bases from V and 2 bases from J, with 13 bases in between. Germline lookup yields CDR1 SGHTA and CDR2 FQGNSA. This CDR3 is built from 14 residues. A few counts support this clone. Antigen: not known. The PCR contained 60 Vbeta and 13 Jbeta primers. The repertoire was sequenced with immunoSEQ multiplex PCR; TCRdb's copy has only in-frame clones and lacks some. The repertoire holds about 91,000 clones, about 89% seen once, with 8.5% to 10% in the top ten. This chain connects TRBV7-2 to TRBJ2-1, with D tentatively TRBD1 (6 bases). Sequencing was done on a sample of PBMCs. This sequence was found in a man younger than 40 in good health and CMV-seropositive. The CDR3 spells CASYSGGAYNEQFF. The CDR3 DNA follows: TGTGCCAGCTACTCTGGGGGCGCCTACAATGAGCAGTTCTTC.